The 20 T cell receptor beta chains given below trace back to one sample, sequenced in a study of T cell changes during pregnancy in multiple sclerosis. The protocol was immunoSEQ multiplex PCR, while the TCRdb copy is restricted to in-frame clones and leaves out a portion. The sample shows some 43,000 clones, 90% of them seen only once. The sequenced sample was CD8+ T cells from peripheral blood mononuclear cells, obtained in the first trimester of pregnancy. The receptors shown here come from a female donor with multiple sclerosis, enrolled in a pregnancy study.

The V call is TRBV4-1, the J call TRBJ1-2; D call uncertain. Trimming removed 3 bases from V and 4 bases from J, with 15 bases in between. CDR1 is MGHRA, CDR2 YSYEKL, per germline. The length of the CDR3 is 15 residues. The CDR3 bases are TGCGCCAGCAGCCACATCAGTGAGACGGGCTATGGCTACACCTTC. Protein product: CASSHISETGYGYTF.

The V gene is TRBV13, the J gene TRBJ1-1, with 7 nucleotides matching TRBD1. V shed 0 bases, J shed 5 bases, and the junction held 6 bases outside the gene matches. Looked up from germline, CDR1 is PRHDT and CDR2 is FYEKMQ (reference sequence). This CDR3 comprises 15 residues. As DNA, the CDR3 is TGTGCCAGCAGCTTAGGGTTTAGGGGGCCGACTGAAGCTTTCTTT. Translated, it gives CASSLGFRGPTEAFF.

Worth noting for this clone: This may come from a read error, since a much larger clone is one base off. Other nucleotide sequences from this sample produce the same CDR3. The genes are TRBV6-6 and TRBJ1-5; D is ambiguous. The germline gives CDR1 MNHNY, CDR2 SVGAGI (reference sequence). Trimming took 3 bases from V and 3 from J, leaving 3 bases between them. The CDR3 sequence is 12 residues long. The CDR3 here is CASSYLNQPQHF. In DNA, the CDR3 is TGTGCCAGCAGTTATCTCAATCAGCCCCAGCATTTT.

The chain uses TRBV5-1 and TRBJ2-7; a weak D match, TRBD1 (6 bases). CDR3 size: 15 residues. The V gene's germline CDR1 is SGHRS and CDR2 YFSETQ. Trimming took 0 bases from V and 1 from J, leaving 11 bases between them. The CDR3 coding sequence is TGCGCCAGCAGCTTGGCGGCGACAGGATCCTACGAGCAGTACTTC. This encodes CASSLAATGSYEQYF.

The chain links TRBV29-1 to TRBJ2-5; D is possibly TRBD1 (6 bases). This CDR3 is 14 amino acids long. The V end lost 6 bases, the J end lost 5 bases, and 19 bases lay between the germline ends. Germline V gene sequence: CDR1 SQVTM, CDR2 ANQGSEA. CDR3 DNA: TGCAGCGTGGCAGGGGATGGGGGTTGGGAGACCCAGTACTTC. Amino acid sequence: CSVAGDGGWETQYF.

Here the CDR3 reads CASSQDTLLRGYYGYTF. The CDR3 DNA sequence: TGTGCCAGCAGCCAAGATACATTACTGCGAGGATACTATGGCTACACCTTC. This chain joins TRBV14 and TRBJ1-2; D uncertain. The CDR3 is 17 amino acids. Germline values: CDR1 SGHDN, CDR2 FVKESK. Between the trimmed V and J ends, which lost 0 bases and 3 bases, there was a span of 17 bases.

This rearrangement joins TRBV2 to TRBJ2-7, with 7 bases lining up with TRBD2. This CDR3 contains 15 residues. Germline CDR1 SNHLY, CDR2 FYNNEI. J lost 3 bases, V lost 6 bases, and 11 bases had no gene match. The CDR3 DNA follows: TGTGCCAGCAGCATGGGAAGCGGGATTAGCTACGAGCAGTACTTC. Protein: CASSMGSGISYEQYF.

V usage is TRBV5-1 and J usage is TRBJ1-3; D is uncertain. Between the trimmed V and J ends, which lost 5 bases and 2 bases, there was a span of 11 bases. The V gene's germline CDR1 is SGHRS and CDR2 YFSETQ. This CDR3 spans 14 amino acids. The CDR3 sequence is CASRDRGAGNTIYF. The CDR3 DNA sequence: TGCGCCAGCAGGGACCGGGGTGCTGGAAACACCATATATTTT.

The genes are TRBV6-5 and TRBJ1-1, with D uncertain. This CDR3 is 13 amino acids long. The V gene lost 3 bases and the J gene lost 1 base, with 6 bases spanning the gap. CDR1 and CDR2 (germline): MNHEY, SVGAGI. The CDR3 loop reads CASSYLPNTEAFF. The CDR3 region has the DNA TGTGCCAGCAGTTATCTCCCGAACACTGAAGCTTTCTTT.

The rearrangement links TRBV12-5 to TRBJ1-5; D gene ambiguous. Germline V CDR1 and CDR2: LGHNT, FRNRAP. Between the trimmed V and J ends, which lost 2 bases and 0 bases, there was a span of 11 bases. The CDR3 length is 16 residues. CDR3 sequence reads: CASGLTDSYSNQPQHF. CDR3 DNA sequence: TGTGCTAGTGGTTTGACGGACTCTTATAGCAATCAGCCCCAGCATTTT.

CDR3 loop: CASSLRTGKVAEAFF. The CDR3 DNA reads TGTGCCAGCAGTTTAAGGACAGGGAAAGTCGCTGAAGCTTTCTTT. This chain joins TRBV27 and TRBJ1-1; 8 nucleotides match TRBD1. Losses at the gene ends were 2 bases for V and 6 bases for J; bases not matched to a gene: 8. Germline values: CDR1 MNHEY, CDR2 SMNVEV (reference sequence). The length of the CDR3 is 15 residues.

The V call is TRBV25-1, the J call TRBJ2-1, with 11 positions matching TRBD2. CDR3 size: 17 residues. CDR1 MGHDK and CDR2 SYGVNS come from the germline V gene. Trimming took 3 bases from V and 6 from J; bases not matched to a gene: 10. The CDR3 loop reads CASSDPYSGRASNEQFF. The CDR3 DNA reads TGTGCCAGCAGTGATCCCTATAGCGGGAGGGCCTCCAATGAGCAGTTCTTC.

CDR3 loop: CASSLGTGGSKYNEQFF. The CDR3 DNA reads TGTGCCAGCAGCTTGGGGACGGGGGGGTCAAAATACAATGAGCAGTTCTTC. The J gene is TRBJ2-1, the V gene TRBV7-6, with 8 bases that match TRBD2. V lost 3 bases and J lost 4; bases outside the gene matches: 11. The germline gives CDR1 SGHVS, CDR2 FNYEAQ. The CDR3 runs 17 residues.

The V gene is TRBV7-3, the J gene TRBJ2-7; possible D gene TRBD1, 5 bases. This CDR3 has 15 residues. Germline CDR1 is SGHTA and CDR2 is FQGTGA. Trimming removed 5 bases at V and 3 bases at J, with 17 bases between. The CDR3 region has the DNA TGTGCCAGCAGCCCCGACGGCCTAGGGGACTACGAGCAGTACTTC. As protein: CASSPDGLGDYEQYF.

The chain joins TRBV6-5 to TRBJ1-5; 7 positions match TRBD1. This CDR3 is 14 amino acids long. Trimming removed 5 bases from V and 7 bases from J; junction bases left unmatched: 8. CDR1 is MNHEY and CDR2 is SVGAGI in the germline V gene. The CDR3 region is CASSKGTEGQPQHF. The CDR3 coding sequence is TGTGCCAGCAGTAAGGGGACAGAGGGACAGCCCCAGCATTTT.

This clone was observed once. This same CDR3 is encoded by further DNA sequences in the sample. The gene calls are TRBV5-4 and TRBJ2-2; 9 bases match TRBD1. Germline V gene lookup returns CDR1 SGHNT and CDR2 YYREEE (reference sequence). This CDR3 region has 15 residues. With 3 bases clipped from V and 3 bases from J, the junction kept 3 bases outside the gene matches. As DNA, the CDR3 is TGTGCCAGCAGCTCCGGGACAGGGCACACCGGGGAGCTGTTTTTT. Translated, it gives CASSSGTGHTGELFF.

The V and J genes are TRBV27 and TRBJ1-5, with 7 bases aligning to TRBD1. J was trimmed by 11 bases and V by 0 bases; bases with no gene match: 19. The V gene's germline CDR1 is MNHEY and CDR2 SMNVEV (reference sequence). The CDR3 loop spans 18 amino acids. The CDR3 nucleotides read TGTGCCAGCAGTTTATCCTCCACCGCCGGGACAGCTCTTAACACCCAGCATTTT. Translation gives CASSLSSTAGTALNTQHF.

The chain uses TRBV11-2 and TRBJ2-3, with D possibly being TRBD2 (7 bases). Germline-derived CDR1 and CDR2 are SGHAT and FQNNGV. V shed 4 bases and J shed 4 bases, with 15 bases lying between them. The CDR3 has 15 residues. CDR3 protein: CASSSGGGAADTQYF. CDR3 bases: TGTGCCAGCAGCTCCGGAGGGGGGGCCGCAGATACGCAGTATTTT. Full variable domain (remainder filled in from reference TRBV11-2 and TRBJ2-3): EAGVAQSPRYKIIEKRQSVAFWCNPISGHATLYWYQQILGQGPKLLIQFQNNGVVDDSQLPKDRFSAERLKGVDSTLKIQPAKLEDSAVYLCASSSGGGAADTQYFGPGTRLTVL.

The chain carries TRBV27 and TRBJ2-1; TRBD2 is a possible D gene (5 bases). CDR3 length: 14 amino acids. Trimming stripped 3 bases from V and 2 bases from J, with 8 bases between. The germline V gene has CDR1 MNHEY and CDR2 SMNVEV (reference sequence). The CDR3 spells CASSFPGTYNEQFF. For the CDR3, the DNA is TGTGCCAGCAGTTTCCCCGGGACCTACAATGAGCAGTTCTTC.

V and J are TRBV27 and TRBJ2-7; 11 bases align to TRBD2. V shed 8 bases, J shed 0 bases, and the junction held 6 bases outside the gene matches. The germline V gene encodes CDR1 MNHEY and CDR2 SMNVEV (reference sequence). The CDR3 extends over 15 amino acids. The CDR3 sequence is CASQRLAGISYEQYF. CDR3 DNA: TGTGCCAGCCAGCGACTAGCGGGAATCTCCTACGAGCAGTACTTC.